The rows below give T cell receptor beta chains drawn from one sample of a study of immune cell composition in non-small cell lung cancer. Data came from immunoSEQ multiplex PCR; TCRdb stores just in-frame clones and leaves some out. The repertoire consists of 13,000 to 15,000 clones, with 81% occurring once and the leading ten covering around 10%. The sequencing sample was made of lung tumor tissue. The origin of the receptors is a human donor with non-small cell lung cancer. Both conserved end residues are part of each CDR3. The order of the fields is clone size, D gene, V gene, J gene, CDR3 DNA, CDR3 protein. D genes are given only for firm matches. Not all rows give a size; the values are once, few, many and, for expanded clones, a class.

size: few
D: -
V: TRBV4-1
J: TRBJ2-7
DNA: TGCGCCAGCAGCCAAATTGACTACGAGCAGTACTTC
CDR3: CASSQIDYEQYF

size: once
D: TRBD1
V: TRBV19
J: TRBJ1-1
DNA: TGTGCCAGTAGTCCGCGGGGGACAGGGGGTGGTGAAGCTTTCTTT
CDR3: CASSPRGTGGGEAFF

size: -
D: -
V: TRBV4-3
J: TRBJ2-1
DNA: TGCGCCAGCAGCCAATCGTCCTACCAGCATCCCTACAATGAGCAGTTCTTC
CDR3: CASSQSSYQHPYNEQFF

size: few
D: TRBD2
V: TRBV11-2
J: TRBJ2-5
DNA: TGTGCCAGCAGCGGGAGCGGGAGTGGAGAAGAGACCCAGTACTTC
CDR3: CASSGSGSGEETQYF

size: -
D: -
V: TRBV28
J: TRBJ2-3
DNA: TGTGCCAGCAGTTTCCTCGCGGGCACAGATACGCAGTATTTT
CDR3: CASSFLAGTDTQYF

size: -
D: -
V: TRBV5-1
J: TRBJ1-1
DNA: TGCGCCAGCAGCTCGAACCCAGGGGTTAGTGGGAACACTGAAGCTTTCTTT
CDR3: CASSSNPGVSGNTEAFF

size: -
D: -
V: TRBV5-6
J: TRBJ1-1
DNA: TGTGCCAGCAGCTTCGACCGTGGGAGGGCTTTCTTT
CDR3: CASSFDRGRAFF

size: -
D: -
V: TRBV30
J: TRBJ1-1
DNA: TGTGCCTGGAGTGCGGAAAGGTGGAACCCCCCGAACACTGAAGCTTTCTTT
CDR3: CAWSAERWNPPNTEAFF

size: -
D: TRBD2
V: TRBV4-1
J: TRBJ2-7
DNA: TGCGCCAGCAGCCCGGCTGGGGCTAGCGGGAGGCCCGCCTACGAGCAGTACTTC
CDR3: CASSPAGASGRPAYEQYF

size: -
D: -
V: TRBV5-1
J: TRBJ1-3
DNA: TGCGCCAGCAGCCCAGCCGGACGTACCTCTGGAAACACCATATATTTT
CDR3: CASSPAGRTSGNTIYF

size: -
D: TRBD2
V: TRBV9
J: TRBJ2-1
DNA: TGTGCCAGCAGCGTACGACTAGCGGCGTCCTATGAGCAGTTCTTC
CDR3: CASSVRLAASYEQFF

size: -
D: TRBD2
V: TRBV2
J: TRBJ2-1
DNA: TGTGCCAGCAGTGCACCGACCGGGACTAGCGGGGCCAATGAGCAGTTCTTC
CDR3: CASSAPTGTSGANEQFF

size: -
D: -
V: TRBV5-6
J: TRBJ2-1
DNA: TGTGCCAGCAGCTTAGGTCAATTCTACAATGAGCAGTTCTTC
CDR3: CASSLGQFYNEQFF

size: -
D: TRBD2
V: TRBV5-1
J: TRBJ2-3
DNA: TGCGCCAGCAAGGAGATTCTAGCGGGAGATACGCAGTATTTT
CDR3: CASKEILAGDTQYF

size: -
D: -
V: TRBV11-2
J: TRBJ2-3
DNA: TGTGCCAGCAGCTTAGCGGCCGTGGGGACAGATACGCAGTATTTT
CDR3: CASSLAAVGTDTQYF

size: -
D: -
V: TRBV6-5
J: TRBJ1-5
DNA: TGTGCCAGCAGTTACTCGATCTCGGGGGTCCGCCAGCATTTT
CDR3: CASSYSISGVRQHF

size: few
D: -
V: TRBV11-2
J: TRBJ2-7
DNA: TGTGCCAGCAGTCGACCACCAGGCACCTACGAGCAGTACTTC
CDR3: CASSRPPGTYEQYF

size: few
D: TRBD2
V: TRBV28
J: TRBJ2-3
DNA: TGTGCCAGCAGTTTACTGACTAGCGGAGTCCTCACAGATACGCAGTATTTT
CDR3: CASSLLTSGVLTDTQYF

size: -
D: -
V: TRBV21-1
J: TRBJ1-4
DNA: TGTGCCAGCAGCACACAGGGGGCACCAAACGAAAAACTGTTTTTT
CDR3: CASSTQGAPNEKLFF

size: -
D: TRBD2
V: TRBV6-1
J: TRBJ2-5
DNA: TGTGCCAGCATCAGGGGACTAGCGGGAGACTCAGGCCAGTACTTC
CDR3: CASIRGLAGDSGQYF

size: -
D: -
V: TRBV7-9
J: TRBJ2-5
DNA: TGTGCCAGCAGCTTACAACCGACTCGGCAAGAGACCCAGTACTTC
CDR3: CASSLQPTRQETQYF

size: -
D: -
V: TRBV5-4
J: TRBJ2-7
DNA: TGTGCCAGCAGCTTGGATGCGGGTTCGAGCCCCTACGAGCAGTACTTC
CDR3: CASSLDAGSSPYEQYF

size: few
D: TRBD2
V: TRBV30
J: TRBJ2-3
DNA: TGTGCCTGGAGTTCGACTAGCGGGAGCGGCGGTACGCAGTATTTT
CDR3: CAWSSTSGSGGTQYF

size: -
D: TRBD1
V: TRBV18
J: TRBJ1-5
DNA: TGTGCCAGCTCACAAAACAGGGGTAGGTTTAATCAGCCCCAGCATTTT
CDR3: CASSQNRGRFNQPQHF

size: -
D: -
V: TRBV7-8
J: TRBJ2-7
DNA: TGTGCCAGCAGCTTAGTAAAGGAGCAGTACTTC
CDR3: CASSLVKEQYF

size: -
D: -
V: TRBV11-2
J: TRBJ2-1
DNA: TGTGCCAGCAGCTTACACGCGAGGAATGAGCAGTTCTTC
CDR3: CASSLHARNEQFF

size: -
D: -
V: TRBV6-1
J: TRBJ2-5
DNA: TGTGCCAGTCGAGCCAGACGAGAGACCCAGTACTTC
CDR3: CASRARRETQYF

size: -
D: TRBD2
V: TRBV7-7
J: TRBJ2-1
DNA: TGTGCCAGCAGCTCGGGGGGTGGGGATGAGCAGTTCTTC
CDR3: CASSSGGGDEQFF

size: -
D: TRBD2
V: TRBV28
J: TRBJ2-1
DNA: TGTGCCAGCAGCCCCGTTGCTGCTAGCGGGTACAATGAGCAGTTCTTC
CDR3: CASSPVAASGYNEQFF

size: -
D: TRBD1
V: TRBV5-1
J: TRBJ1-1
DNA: TGCGCCAGCAGCCCTCAGACAGGGTCACCTGAGGAGGCTTTCTTT
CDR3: CASSPQTGSPEEAFF

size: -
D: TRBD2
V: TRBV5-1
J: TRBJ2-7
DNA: TGCGCCAGCAGCTCTAGCGGGAGTGGGGGCGAGCAGTACTTC
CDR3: CASSSSGSGGEQYF

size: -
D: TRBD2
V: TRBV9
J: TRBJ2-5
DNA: TGTGCCAGCAGCGTAGGAAGCGGGAGGCAAGAGACCCAGTACTTC
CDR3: CASSVGSGRQETQYF

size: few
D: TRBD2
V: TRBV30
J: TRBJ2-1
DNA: TGTGCCTGGAGTTCCCCCCAAGGACTAGCGGCCCGCAATGAGCAGTTCTTC
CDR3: CAWSSPQGLAARNEQFF

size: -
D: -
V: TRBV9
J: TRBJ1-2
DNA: TGTGCCAGCAGCGATCAGATCGGGGATACGAACAACTATGGCTACACCTTC
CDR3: CASSDQIGDTNNYGYTF

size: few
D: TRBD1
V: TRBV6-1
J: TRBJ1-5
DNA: TGTGCCAGCATTGTGACAGGGGATAGCAATCAGCCCCAGCATTTT
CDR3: CASIVTGDSNQPQHF

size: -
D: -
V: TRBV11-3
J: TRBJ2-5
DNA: TGTGCCAGCAGTTCCGGGAGATCTTCAGAGACCCAGTACTTC
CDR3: CASSSGRSSETQYF

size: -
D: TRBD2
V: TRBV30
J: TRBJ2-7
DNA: TGTGCCTGGAGTGTCCTACTAGCGGGAGTCGAGCAGTACTTC
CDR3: CAWSVLLAGVEQYF

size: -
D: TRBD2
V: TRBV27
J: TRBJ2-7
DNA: TGTGCCAGTTCGACTAGCGGCCTTTACGAGCAGTACTTC
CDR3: CASSTSGLYEQYF

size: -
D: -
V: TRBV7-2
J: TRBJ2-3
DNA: TGTGCCAGCAGCCCAGCTGGGCGGGGGCTCACAGATACGCAGTATTTT
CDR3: CASSPAGRGLTDTQYF

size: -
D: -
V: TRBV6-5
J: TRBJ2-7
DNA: TGTGCCAGCAGTTACTCGATTGCGCGTTCTTACGAGCAGTACTTC
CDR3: CASSYSIARSYEQYF

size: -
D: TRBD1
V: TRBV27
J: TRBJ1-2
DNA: TGTGCCAGCAGTTTATACCCAGGACAGGGCGGCTACACCTTC
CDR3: CASSLYPGQGGYTF

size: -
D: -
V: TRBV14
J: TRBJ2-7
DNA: TGTGCCAGCAGCCAAGATGCGGGGCGAACCTACGAGCAGTACTTC
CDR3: CASSQDAGRTYEQYF

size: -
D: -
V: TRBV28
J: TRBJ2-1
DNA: TGTGCCAGCAGTTCTTTCACTAGTGGGAATGAGCAGTTCTTC
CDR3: CASSSFTSGNEQFF

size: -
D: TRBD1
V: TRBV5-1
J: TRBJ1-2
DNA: TGCGCCAGCAGCTTGATGGGGACAGGGGAGGTCAATGGCTACACCTTC
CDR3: CASSLMGTGEVNGYTF

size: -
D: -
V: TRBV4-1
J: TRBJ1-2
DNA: TGCGCCAGCAGCCAGCCGGCGTGGGGGCCTGGGTCCACTGGCTACACCTTC
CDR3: CASSQPAWGPGSTGYTF